This T cell receptor beta chain was sequenced during a study of glioma-infiltrating T cells. Whole-study findings and limits: Non-neoplastic patients had below-expected tissue-blood divergence, while all gliomas exceeded expectation.

This CDR3 has 14 residues. Germline loops: CDR1 MDHEN, CDR2 SYDVKM. Only a few counts were recorded for this clonotype. Its antigen remains unknown. A much larger clone lies a single base off, so this may be a read error. Using RNA template, CDR3s of TCR alpha and beta were amplified with iRepertoire arm-PCR. TCRdb processed the multiplex PCR reads anew with MiXCR; each CDR3 protein has one entry. The sample holds about 5,700 distinct CDR3 sequences, about 45% seen once. The rearrangement links TRBV28 to TRBJ2-3, with D unclear. Matching the DNA end better, TRBJ1-5 makes the J call doubtful. This clonotype originated in a human donor with low-grade glioma or glioblastoma, undergoing nonglioma brain surgery, or in good health (not recorded which). Sample: glioma tissue, nonneoplastic brain tissue, or PBMCs (not recorded which). CDR3 nucleotide sequence: TGTGCCAGCAGTTTCGCTTCGGGCACAGATACGCAGCATTTT. Translated: CASSFASGTDTQHF.